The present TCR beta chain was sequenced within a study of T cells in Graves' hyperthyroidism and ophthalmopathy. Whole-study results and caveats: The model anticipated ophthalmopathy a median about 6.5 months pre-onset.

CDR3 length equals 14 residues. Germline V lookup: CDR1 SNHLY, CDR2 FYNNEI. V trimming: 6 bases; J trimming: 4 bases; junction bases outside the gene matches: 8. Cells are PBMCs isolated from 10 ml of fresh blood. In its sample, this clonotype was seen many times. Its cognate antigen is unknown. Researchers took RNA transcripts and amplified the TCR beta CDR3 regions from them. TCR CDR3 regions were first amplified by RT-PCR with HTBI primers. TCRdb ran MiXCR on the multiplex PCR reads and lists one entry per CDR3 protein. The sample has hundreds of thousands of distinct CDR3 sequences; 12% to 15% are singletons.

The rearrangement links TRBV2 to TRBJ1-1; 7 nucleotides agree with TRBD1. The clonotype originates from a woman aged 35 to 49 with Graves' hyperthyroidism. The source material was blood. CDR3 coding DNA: TGTGCCAGCAGACACGAAACAGGGGCCACTGAAGCTTTCTTT. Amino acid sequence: CASRHETGATEAFF.